The present TCR beta chain was sequenced within a study of T cell repertoires in cytomegalovirus infection. The CDR3 covers 14 residues. Germline V gives CDR1 DFQATT, CDR2 SNEGSKA (reference sequence). Overall study results and limits: Adding up the frequency of public TCR beta families identified people who carried CMV plus the relevant HLA.

Comments on this clonotype: Its specificity is not known.

TCRdb passed the reads through MiXCR, listing each CDR3 protein once. Among some 900,000 distinct CDR3 sequences listed, approximately 32% were seen once. The clonotype originates from a human donor in good health (CMV status not recorded). Some clones in this sample may be carry-over from other donors' samples. Sequences were derived from cultured CD8+ T cells from PBMCs, sampled from culture after CMV antigen stimulation. The V and J genes are TRBV20-1 and TRBJ1-1; the match to TRBD1 covers 8 bases. CDR3 in amino acids: CRLQGDFMNTEAFF. For the CDR3, the DNA is TGCAGGTTACAGGGGGATTTCATGAACACTGAAGCTTTCTTT.